Given below is one T cell receptor (beta chain) in context. Its cognate antigen is unknown. Here immunoSEQ multiplex PCR was the method, and the copy in TCRdb shows in-frame clones only, minus some. The table includes 150,000 to 200,000 clones, 80% to 95% detected once. Germline-derived CDR1 and CDR2 are SNHLY and FYNNEI. The CDR3 covers 16 residues. Trimming pared 8 bases from V and 0 bases from J, leaving 19 bases between. This entry belongs to a study of T cell responses to AZD1222 COVID-19 vaccine. Study results and caveats: Clonal diversity may have been underestimated in mostly white British donors. At 160-218 and 743-854, vaccine-associated CD4 TCRs were dominant, and they spanned spike.

The sequenced sample was peripheral blood, obtained on day 0 of AZD1222 vaccination. This rearrangement joins TRBV2 to TRBJ1-1; TRBD1 might be the D (6 bases). The clonotype was recovered from an adult in good health. CDR3 DNA sequence: TGTGCCAGCGGGGGCCTCGGGCTGGGTTTGAACACTGAAGCTTTCTTT. Translated: CASGGLGLGLNTEAFF.